This TCR beta chain came from a study of regulatory T cells in long-lasting Graves disease. Study-level information: Persistence in Graves' disease required over 5 years of antithyroid drugs plus positive TSH receptor antibodies. Study results and limitations: Peripheral blood alone, not thyroid tissue, underwent study. Results may be inaccurate due to the small sample size.

iRepertoire HTBI primers and Arm-PCR of CDR3 regions built TCR beta libraries. Original analysis: Across the samples, identification revealed 55 to 75 TRBV and 11 to 15 TRBJ segments. TCRdb re-analysed the multiplex PCR reads in MiXCR, keeping a single row per CDR3 protein. TCRdb, not the authors, supplied the V and J calls. The table lists approximately 290,000 distinct CDR3 sequences, roughly a fifth of them singletons. To note about this clonotype: Its target is unknown.

V dropped 4 bases and J dropped 9 bases, with 22 bases sitting between them. Germline-derived CDR1 and CDR2 are MDHEN and SYDVKM. The CDR3 loop spans 16 amino acids. Time point of the sample: persistent/refractory GD, antithyroid drugs over 5 years with positive TRAb. Preparation of the TCR library used RNA extracted from PBMCs. The specimen was peripheral blood mononuclear cells (PBMCs), collected when the disease was refractory, from a patient treated with antithyroid drugs. The origin of this receptor is a female donor with Graves disease. The rearrangement uses TRBV28 and TRBJ1-5; a weak D match, TRBD1 (5 bases). This CDR3 is CASSSISLQAAGPQHF. The CDR3 nucleotides read TGTGCCAGCAGTTCGATATCTTTACAGGCTGCTGGGCCCCAGCATTTT.